The T cell receptor beta chain described here comes from a study of tumor-infiltrating lymphocytes in primary liver carcinoma. Notes on the study in general: Tumor-adjacent and tumor-blood pairs showed less overlap than tumor region pairs. Relative to blood, tumors carried a significantly larger fraction of the repertoire in their top 250 clones (p = 0.039).

This CDR3 comprises 15 residues. Looked up from germline, CDR1 is SGHAT and CDR2 is FQDESV (reference sequence). This clonotype was observed once. Its antigen is not known. The junction does not match germline at one end; this may be a read error. Co-extraction yielded RNA and DNA from 20-30 mg of unsorted bulk tissue. With a constant-region primer, TCR beta cDNA was made from roughly 500 ng of total RNA. Libraries of TCR beta came from three nested multiplex PCR rounds with slightly modified ARM-PCR. TRBV1-TRBV30 forward and Cbeta reverse primers drove the first two approximately 10-cycle rounds. TCRdb fed the multiplex PCR reads into MiXCR, producing one record per CDR3 protein. The data hold about 78,000 distinct CDR3 sequences, with roughly two thirds observed a single time.

This receptor was identified in a woman in her sixties or seventies with primary liver carcinoma and hepatitis B virus infection. Sequenced: liver tumor tissue from sampling region 4. Sample subset: tumor region T4, right-lateral pole. V gene TRBV11-1 combines with J gene TRBJ2-3; TRBD1 aligns across 8 bases. Here the CDR3 DNA reads TGTGCCAGCAACTGGGGACAGGTGGATACAGATACGCACTATTTT. Translated, it gives CASNWGQVDTDTHYF. The complete variable domain, with remaining parts taken from reference TRBV11-1 and TRBJ2-3, reads EAEVAQSPRYKITEKSQAVAFWCDPISGHATLYWYRQILGQGPELLVQFQDESVVDDSQLPKDRFSAERLKGVDSTLKIQPAELGDSAMYLCASNWGQVDTDTHYFGPGTRLTVL.